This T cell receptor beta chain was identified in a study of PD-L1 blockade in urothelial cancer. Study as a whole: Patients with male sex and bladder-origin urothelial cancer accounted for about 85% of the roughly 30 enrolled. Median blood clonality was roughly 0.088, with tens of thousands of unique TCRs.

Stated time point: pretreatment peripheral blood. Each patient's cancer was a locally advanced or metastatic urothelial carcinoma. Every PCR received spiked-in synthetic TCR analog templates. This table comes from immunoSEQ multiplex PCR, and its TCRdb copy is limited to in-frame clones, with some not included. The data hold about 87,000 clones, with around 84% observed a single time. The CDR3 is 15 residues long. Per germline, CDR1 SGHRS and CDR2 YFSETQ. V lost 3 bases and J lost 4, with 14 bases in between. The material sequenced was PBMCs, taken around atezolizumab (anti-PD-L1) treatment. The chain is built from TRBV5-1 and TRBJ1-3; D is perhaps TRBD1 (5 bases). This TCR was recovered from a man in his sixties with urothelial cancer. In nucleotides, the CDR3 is TGCGCCAGCAGCTCGGAGGGCAGGGCCGGAAACACCATATATTTT. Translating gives CASSSEGRAGNTIYF.